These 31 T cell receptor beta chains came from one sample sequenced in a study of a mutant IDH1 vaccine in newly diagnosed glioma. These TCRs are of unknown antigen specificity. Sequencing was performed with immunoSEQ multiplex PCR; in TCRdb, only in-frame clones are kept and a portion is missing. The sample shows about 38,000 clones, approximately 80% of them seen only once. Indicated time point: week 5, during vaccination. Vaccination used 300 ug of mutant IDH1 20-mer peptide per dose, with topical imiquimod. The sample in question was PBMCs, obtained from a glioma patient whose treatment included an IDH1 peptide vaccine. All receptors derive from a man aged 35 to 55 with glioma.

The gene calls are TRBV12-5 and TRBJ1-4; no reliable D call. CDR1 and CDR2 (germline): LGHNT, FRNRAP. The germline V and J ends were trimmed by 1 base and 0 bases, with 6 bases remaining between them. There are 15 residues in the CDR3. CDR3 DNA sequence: TGTGCTAGTGGTTTGGGCCGCGCAACTAATGAAAAACTGTTTTTT. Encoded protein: CASGLGRATNEKLFF.

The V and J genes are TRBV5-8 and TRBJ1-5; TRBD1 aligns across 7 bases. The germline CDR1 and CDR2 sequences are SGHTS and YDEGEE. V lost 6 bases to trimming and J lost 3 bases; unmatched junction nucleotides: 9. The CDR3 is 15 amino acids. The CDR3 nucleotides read TGTGCCAGCAATCCAACTACAGGGGTCAATCAGCCCCAGCATTTT. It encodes CASNPTTGVNQPQHF. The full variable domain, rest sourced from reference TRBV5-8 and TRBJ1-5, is EAGVTQSPTHLIKTRGQQATLRCSPISGHTSVYWYQQALGLGLQFLLWYDEGEERNRGNFPPRFSGRQFPNYSSELNVNALELEDSALYLCASNPTTGVNQPQHFGDGTRLSIL.

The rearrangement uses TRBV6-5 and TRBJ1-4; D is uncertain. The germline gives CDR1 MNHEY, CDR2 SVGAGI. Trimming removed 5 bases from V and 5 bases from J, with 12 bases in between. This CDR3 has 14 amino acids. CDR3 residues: CASSLDDRNEKLFF. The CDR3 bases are TGTGCCAGCAGTCTTGACGACCGGAATGAAAAACTGTTTTTT.

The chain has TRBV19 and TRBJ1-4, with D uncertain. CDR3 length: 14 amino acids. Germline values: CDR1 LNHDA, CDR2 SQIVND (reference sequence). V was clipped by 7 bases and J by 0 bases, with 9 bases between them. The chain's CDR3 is CASKQLATNEKLFF. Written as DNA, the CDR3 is TGTGCCAGTAAGCAGTTGGCAACTAATGAAAAACTGTTTTTT.

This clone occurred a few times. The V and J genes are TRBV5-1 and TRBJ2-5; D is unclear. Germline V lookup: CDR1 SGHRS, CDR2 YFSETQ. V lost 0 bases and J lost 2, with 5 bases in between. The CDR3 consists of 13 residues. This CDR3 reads CASSLGSQETQYF. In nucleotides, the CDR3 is TGCGCCAGCAGCTTGGGGTCACAAGAGACCCAGTACTTC.

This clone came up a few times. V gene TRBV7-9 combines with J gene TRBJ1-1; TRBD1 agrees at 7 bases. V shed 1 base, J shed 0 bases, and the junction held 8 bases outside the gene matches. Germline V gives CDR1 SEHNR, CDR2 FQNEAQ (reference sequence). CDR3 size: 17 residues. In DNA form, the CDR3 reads TGTGCCAGCAGCTTAGGGGCAGGGGGTTACATGAACACTGAAGCTTTCTTT. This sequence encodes CASSLGAGGYMNTEAFF.

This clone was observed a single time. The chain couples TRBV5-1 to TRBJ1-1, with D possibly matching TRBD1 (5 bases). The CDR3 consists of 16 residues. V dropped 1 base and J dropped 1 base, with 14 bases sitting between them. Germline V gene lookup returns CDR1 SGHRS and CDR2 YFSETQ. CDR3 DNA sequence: TGCGCCAGCAGCTTGCCCCCTACAGGAGGGAACACTGAAGCTTTCTTT. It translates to CASSLPPTGGNTEAFF. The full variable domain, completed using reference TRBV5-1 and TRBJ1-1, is KAGVTQTPRYLIKTRGQQVTLSCSPISGHRSVSWYQQTPGQGLQFLFEYFSETQRNKGNFPGRFSGRQFSNSRSEMNVSTLELGDSALYLCASSLPPTGGNTEAFFGQGTRLTVV.

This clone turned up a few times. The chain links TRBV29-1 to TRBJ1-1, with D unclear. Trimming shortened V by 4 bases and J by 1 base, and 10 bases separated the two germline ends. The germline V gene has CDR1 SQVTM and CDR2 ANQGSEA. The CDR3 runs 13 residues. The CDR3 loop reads CSVVPPTNTEAFF. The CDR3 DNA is TGCAGCGTTGTTCCACCCACGAACACTGAAGCTTTCTTT.

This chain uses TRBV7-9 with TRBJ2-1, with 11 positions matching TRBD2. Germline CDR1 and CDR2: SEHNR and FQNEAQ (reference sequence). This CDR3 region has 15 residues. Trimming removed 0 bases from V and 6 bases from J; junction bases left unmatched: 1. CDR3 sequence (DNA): TGTGCCAGCAGCTTAGCTCTAGCGGGGGGCAATGAGCAGTTCTTC. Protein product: CASSLALAGGNEQFF.

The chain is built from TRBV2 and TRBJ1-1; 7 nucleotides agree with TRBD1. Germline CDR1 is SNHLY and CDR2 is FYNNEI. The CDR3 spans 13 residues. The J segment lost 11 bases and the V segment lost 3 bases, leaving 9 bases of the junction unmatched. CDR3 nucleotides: TGTGCCAGCAGTGACCCGAGAGGGGGCTACGCTTTCTTT. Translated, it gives CASSDPRGGYAFF.

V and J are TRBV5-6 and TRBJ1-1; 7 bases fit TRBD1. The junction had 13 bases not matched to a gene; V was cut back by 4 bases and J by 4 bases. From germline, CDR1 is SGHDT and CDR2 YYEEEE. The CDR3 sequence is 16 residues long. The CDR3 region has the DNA TGTGCCAGCAGCGCACAGGGGTTCGGTCTTGGCACTGAAGCTTTCTTT. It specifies CASSAQGFGLGTEAFF.

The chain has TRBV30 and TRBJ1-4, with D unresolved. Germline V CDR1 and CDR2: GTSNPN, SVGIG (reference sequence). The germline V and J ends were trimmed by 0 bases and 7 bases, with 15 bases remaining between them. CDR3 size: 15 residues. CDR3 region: CAWSVIRGLGEKLFF. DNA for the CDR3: TGTGCCTGGAGTGTAATCCGTGGGTTGGGTGAAAAACTGTTTTTT.

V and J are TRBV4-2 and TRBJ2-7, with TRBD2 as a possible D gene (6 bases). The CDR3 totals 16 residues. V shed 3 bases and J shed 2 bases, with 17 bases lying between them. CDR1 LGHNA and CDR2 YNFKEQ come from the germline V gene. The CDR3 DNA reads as TGTGCCAGCAGCCACTCTTTGGGACTGTTGGCCTACGAGCAGTACTTC. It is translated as CASSHSLGLLAYEQYF.

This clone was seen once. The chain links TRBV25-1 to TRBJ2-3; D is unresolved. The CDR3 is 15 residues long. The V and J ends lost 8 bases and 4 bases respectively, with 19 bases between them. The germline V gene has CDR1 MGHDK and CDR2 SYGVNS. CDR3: CASRPPWGWADTQYF. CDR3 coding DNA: TGTGCCAGCCGACCTCCGTGGGGATGGGCAGATACGCAGTATTTT.

Here the CDR3 reads CASRAGGFASPLHF. CDR3 nucleotide sequence: TGTGCCAGTAGGGCAGGGGGCTTTGCTTCACCCCTCCACTTT. This chain links TRBV19 with TRBJ1-6; 8 nucleotides line up with TRBD1. The CDR3 consists of 14 residues. CDR1 is LNHDA, CDR2 SQIVND, per germline (reference sequence). V lost 6 bases and J lost 9; bases outside the gene matches: 7.

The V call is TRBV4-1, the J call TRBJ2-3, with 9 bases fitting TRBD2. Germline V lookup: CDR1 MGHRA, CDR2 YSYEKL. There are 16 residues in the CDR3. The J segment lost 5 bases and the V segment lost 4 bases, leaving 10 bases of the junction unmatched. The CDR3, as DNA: TGCGCCAGCAGCCCGAGGGCGGGACTAGCTGGAGATACGCAGTATTTT. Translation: CASSPRAGLAGDTQYF.

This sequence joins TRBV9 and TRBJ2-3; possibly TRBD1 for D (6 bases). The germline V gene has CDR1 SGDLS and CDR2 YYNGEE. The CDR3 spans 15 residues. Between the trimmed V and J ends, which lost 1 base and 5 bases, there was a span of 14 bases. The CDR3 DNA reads TGTGCCAGCAGCGTAATTTCAGGGGCGTTAGATACGCAGTATTTT. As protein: CASSVISGALDTQYF.

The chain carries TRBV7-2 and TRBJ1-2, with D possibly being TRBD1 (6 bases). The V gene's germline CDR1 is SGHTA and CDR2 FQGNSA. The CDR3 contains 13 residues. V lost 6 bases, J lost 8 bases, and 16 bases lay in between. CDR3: CASRPDRTGGYTF. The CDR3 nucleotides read TGTGCCAGCAGGCCTGACAGGACGGGAGGCTACACCTTC.

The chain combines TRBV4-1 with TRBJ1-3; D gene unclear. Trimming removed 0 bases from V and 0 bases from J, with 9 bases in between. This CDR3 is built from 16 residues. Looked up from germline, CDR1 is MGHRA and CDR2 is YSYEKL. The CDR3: CASSQEAVSSGNTIYF. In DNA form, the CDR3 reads TGCGCCAGCAGCCAAGAAGCAGTAAGCTCTGGAAACACCATATATTTT.

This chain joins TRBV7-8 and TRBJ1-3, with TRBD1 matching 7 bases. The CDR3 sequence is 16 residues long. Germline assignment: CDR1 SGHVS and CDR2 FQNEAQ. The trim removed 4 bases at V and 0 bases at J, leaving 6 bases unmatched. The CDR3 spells CASSYGQAFSGNTIYF. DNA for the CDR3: TGTGCCAGCAGCTATGGACAGGCTTTCTCTGGAAACACCATATATTTT.

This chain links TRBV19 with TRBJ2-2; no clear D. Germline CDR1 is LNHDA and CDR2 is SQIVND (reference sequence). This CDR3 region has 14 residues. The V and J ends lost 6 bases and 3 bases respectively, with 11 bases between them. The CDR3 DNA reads TGTGCCAGTAGACCGATTGGAGACACCGGGGAGCTGTTTTTT. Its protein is CASRPIGDTGELFF. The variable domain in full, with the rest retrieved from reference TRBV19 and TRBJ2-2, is DGGITQSPKYLFRKEGQNVTLSCEQNLNHDAMYWYRQDPGQGLRLIYYSQIVNDFQKGDIAEGYSVSREKKESFPLTVTSAQKNPTAFYLCASRPIGDTGELFFGEGSRLTVL.

CDR3 DNA sequence: TGTGCCAGCAGCTCCCCAGGGGCACAAGAGACCCAGTACTTC. Protein: CASSSPGAQETQYF. The chain recombines TRBV7-9 with TRBJ2-5; possibly TRBD1 for D (6 bases). The CDR3 is 14 amino acids. CDR1 and CDR2 (germline): SEHNR, FQNEAQ (reference sequence). V lost 4 bases, J lost 2 bases, and 11 bases lay in between.

CDR3 sequence reads: CASSLAVHSNTEAFF. The CDR3 DNA reads TGCGCCAGCAGCTTGGCCGTACATTCGAACACTGAAGCTTTCTTT. The chain couples TRBV5-1 to TRBJ1-1, with D uncertain. V was pared by 0 bases and J by 1 base, with 10 bases between. Germline CDR1 is SGHRS and CDR2 is YFSETQ. This CDR3 spans 15 amino acids. The whole variable domain, remainder taken from reference TRBV5-1 and TRBJ1-1, is KAGVTQTPRYLIKTRGQQVTLSCSPISGHRSVSWYQQTPGQGLQFLFEYFSETQRNKGNFPGRFSGRQFSNSRSEMNVSTLELGDSALYLCASSLAVHSNTEAFFGQGTRLTVV.

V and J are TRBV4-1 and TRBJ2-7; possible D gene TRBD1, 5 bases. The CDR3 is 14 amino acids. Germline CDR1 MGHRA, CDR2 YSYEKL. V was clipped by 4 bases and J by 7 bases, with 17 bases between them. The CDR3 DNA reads TGCGCCAGCAGCCTCGGAAGGGGCCTGGGGGAGCAGTACTTC. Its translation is CASSLGRGLGEQYF.

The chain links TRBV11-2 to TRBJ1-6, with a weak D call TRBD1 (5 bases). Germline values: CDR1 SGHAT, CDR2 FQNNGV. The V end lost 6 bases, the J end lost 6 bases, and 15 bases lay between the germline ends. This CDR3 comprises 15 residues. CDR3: CASRAPGRINSPLHF. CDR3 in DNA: TGTGCCAGCAGGGCTCCGGGACGGATTAATTCACCCCTCCACTTT.

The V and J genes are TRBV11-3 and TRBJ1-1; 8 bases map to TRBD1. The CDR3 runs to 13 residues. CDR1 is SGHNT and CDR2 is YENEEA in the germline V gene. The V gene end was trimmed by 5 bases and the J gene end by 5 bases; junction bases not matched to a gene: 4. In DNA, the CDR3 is TGTGCCAGCAGCCCTCGGACAGGGACTGAAGCTTTCTTT. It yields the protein CASSPRTGTEAFF.

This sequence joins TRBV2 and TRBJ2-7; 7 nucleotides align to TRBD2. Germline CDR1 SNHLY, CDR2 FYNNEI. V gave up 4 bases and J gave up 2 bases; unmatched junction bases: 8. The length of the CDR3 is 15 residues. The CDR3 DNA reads TGTGCCAGCAGTGCCCGGGGAGGGATAACCTACGAGCAGTACTTC. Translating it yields CASSARGGITYEQYF.

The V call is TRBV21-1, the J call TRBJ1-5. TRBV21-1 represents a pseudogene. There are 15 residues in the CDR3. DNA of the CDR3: TGTGCCAGCAGCATAAGGGACCCCCCCAATCAGCCCCAGCATTTT. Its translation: CASSIRDPPNQPQHF.

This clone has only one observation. As DNA, the CDR3 is TGTGCCAGCAGCAATCAGGGGGACACTGAAGCTTTCTTT. This codes for CASSNQGDTEAFF. The J gene is TRBJ1-1, the V gene TRBV7-3; 7 positions agree with TRBD1. The CDR3 is 13 residues long. Trimming cost V 5 bases and J 3 bases; bases outside gene matches: 3. Germline CDR1 and CDR2: SGHTA and FQGTGA.

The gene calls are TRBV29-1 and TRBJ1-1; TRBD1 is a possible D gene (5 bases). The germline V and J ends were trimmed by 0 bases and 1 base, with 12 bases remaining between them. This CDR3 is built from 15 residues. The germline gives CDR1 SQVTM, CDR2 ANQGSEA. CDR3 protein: CSVEDLRGGNTEAFF. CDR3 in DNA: TGCAGCGTTGAAGATTTAAGGGGTGGGAACACTGAAGCTTTCTTT.

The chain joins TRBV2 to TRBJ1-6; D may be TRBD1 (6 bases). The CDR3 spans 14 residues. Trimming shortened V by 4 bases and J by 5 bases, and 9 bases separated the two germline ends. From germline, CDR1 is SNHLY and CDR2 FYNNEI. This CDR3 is CASSVRTDNSPLHF. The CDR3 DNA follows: TGTGCCAGCAGTGTAAGGACAGATAATTCACCCCTCCACTTT.